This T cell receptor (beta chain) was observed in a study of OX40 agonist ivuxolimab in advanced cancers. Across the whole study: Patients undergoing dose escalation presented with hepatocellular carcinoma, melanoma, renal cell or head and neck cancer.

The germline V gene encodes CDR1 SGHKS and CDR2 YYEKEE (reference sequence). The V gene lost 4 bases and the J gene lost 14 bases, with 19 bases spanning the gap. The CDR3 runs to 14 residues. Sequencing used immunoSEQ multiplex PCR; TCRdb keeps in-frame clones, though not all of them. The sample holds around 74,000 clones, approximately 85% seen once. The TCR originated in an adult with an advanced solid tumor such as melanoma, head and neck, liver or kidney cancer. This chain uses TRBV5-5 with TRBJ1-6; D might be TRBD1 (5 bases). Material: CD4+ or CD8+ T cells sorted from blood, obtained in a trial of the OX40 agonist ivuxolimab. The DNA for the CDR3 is TGTGCCAGCAGCGGAACGGGGCGGGGGAGAACCCTCCACTTT. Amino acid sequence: CASSGTGRGRTLHF.